The 7 T cell receptor beta chains given below trace back to one sample, sequenced in a study of T cell repertoires in cytomegalovirus infection. TCRdb re-analysed the reads in MiXCR, keeping a single row per CDR3 protein. The profile shows about 110,000 distinct CDR3 sequences, about 9.5% of them singletons. The antigens these receptors bind are not known. Sample: PBMCs, sequenced either directly or after in vitro stimulation (not recorded which). The receptors derive from a human donor in good health (CMV status not recorded). Some clones in this sample may be carry-over from other donors' samples.

V is TRBV27 and J is TRBJ1-2; tentative D call: TRBD1 (6 bases). Germline loops: CDR1 MNHEY, CDR2 SMNVEV (reference sequence). The CDR3 runs 14 residues. Between the trimmed V and J ends, which lost 5 bases and 5 bases, there was a span of 15 bases. The CDR3 region has the DNA TGTGCCAGCAGTCCTAGGGGGAAGTCTTATGGCTACACCTTC. It yields the protein CASSPRGKSYGYTF.

The genes are TRBV28 and TRBJ1-1; 7 nucleotides match TRBD1. CDR1 is MDHEN, CDR2 SYDVKM, per germline. The CDR3 contains 16 residues. Germline trimming cut 5 bases from V and 4 bases from J; bases unmatched to any gene: 13. CDR3 nucleotides: TGTGCCAGCAGTGAACTTTCGACAGGGAGAAGCACTGAAGCTTTCTTT. Translating gives CASSELSTGRSTEAFF.

The chain uses TRBV25-1 and TRBJ2-1; D perhaps matches TRBD2 (6 bases). V was trimmed by 6 bases and J by 8 bases, leaving 8 bases between them. Per germline, CDR1 MGHDK and CDR2 SYGVNS. The CDR3 sequence is 11 residues long. CDR3 in DNA: TGTGCCAGCAGGCGGGACGATGAGCAGTTCTTC. Its translation is CASRRDDEQFF. Full variable domain (outside the CDR3, taken from reference TRBV25-1 and TRBJ2-1): EADIYQTPRYLVIGTGKKITLECSQTMGHDKMYWYQQDPGMELHLIHYSYGVNSTEKGDLSSESTVSRIRTEHFPLTLESARPSHTSQYLCASRRDDEQFFGPGTRLTVL.

This clonotype showed up many times. V and J are TRBV7-6 and TRBJ2-2; no clear D. Germline loops: CDR1 SGHVS, CDR2 FNYEAQ. V was trimmed by 5 bases and J by 0 bases, leaving 16 bases between them. The CDR3 totals 17 residues. CDR3 amino acids: CASSPPGAITNTGELFF. CDR3 bases: TGTGCCAGCAGCCCCCCCGGCGCCATTACGAACACCGGGGAGCTGTTTTTT.

This chain connects TRBV3-1 to TRBJ2-7, with D hard to call. CDR1 is LGHDT, CDR2 YNNKEL, per germline (reference sequence). The CDR3 has 12 residues. Between the trimmed V and J ends, which lost 1 base and 6 bases, there was a span of 7 bases. CDR3: CASSQVESEQYF. For the CDR3, the DNA is TGTGCCAGCAGCCAAGTGGAAAGCGAGCAGTACTTC.

Worth noting for this clonotype: This may come from a read error, since a much larger clone is one base off. The chain recombines TRBV7-2 with TRBJ1-2; D not resolved. V was clipped by 3 bases and J by 6 bases, with 8 bases between them. The germline V gene has CDR1 SGHTA and CDR2 FQGNSA. The CDR3 sequence is 12 residues long. The CDR3 coding sequence is TGTGCCAGCAGCTTCCGGACCCATGGCTACACCTTC. This sequence encodes CASSFRTHGYTF.

At least ten counts were recorded for this clonotype. The gene calls are TRBV27 and TRBJ1-2; the match to TRBD1 covers 7 bases. CDR3 length equals 16 residues. V lost 6 bases, J lost 2 bases, and 12 bases stayed unmatched. CDR1 is MNHEY and CDR2 is SMNVEV in the germline V gene (reference sequence). The CDR3: CASRSHTGTDNYGYTF. The CDR3 nucleotides read TGTGCCAGCAGGTCCCATACCGGGACAGACAACTATGGCTACACCTTC.